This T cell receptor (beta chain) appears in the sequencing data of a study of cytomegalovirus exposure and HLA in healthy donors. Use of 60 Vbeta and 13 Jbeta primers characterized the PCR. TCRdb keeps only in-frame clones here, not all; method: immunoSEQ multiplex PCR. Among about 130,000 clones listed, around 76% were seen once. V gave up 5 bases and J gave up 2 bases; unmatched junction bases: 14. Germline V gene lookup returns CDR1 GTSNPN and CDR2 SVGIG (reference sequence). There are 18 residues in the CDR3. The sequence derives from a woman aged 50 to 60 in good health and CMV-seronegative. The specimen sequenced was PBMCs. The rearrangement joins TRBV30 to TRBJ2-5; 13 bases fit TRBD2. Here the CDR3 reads CAWDPGTSGTLGQETQYF. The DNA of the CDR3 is TGTGCCTGGGATCCCGGGACTAGCGGGACGTTGGGGCAAGAGACCCAGTACTTC.